These 4 T cell receptor beta chains were sequenced from one sample in a study of early T cells in non-severe SARS-CoV-2 infection. TCRdb reprocessed the 5' RACE reads with MiXCR, giving one entry per CDR3 protein. Of around 31,000 distinct CDR3 sequences listed, over 8.5% are singletons. Sample: whole blood. The receptors come from an adult who was a healthcare worker with PCR-confirmed SARS-CoV-2 infection or an uninfected control (not recorded which).

In the case of this clonotype: A single base separates this from a much larger clone, so it may be a read error. This sequence joins TRBV7-6 and TRBJ1-3; perhaps TRBD1 as D (5 bases). CDR3 length: 14 amino acids. CDR1 and CDR2 from the germline V gene are SGHVS and FNYEAQ. CDR3 nucleotide sequence: TGTGCCAGCAGGAAATCAGGGTCTGGAAACACCATACATTTT. This encodes CASRKSGSGNTIHF.

Only a few counts were recorded for this clonotype. The V and J genes are TRBV5-4 and TRBJ1-1; 12 bases are shared with TRBD1. The CDR3 contains 16 residues. Germline CDR1 reads SGHNT; CDR2 reads YYREEE (reference sequence). Trimming took 4 bases from V and 3 from J; bases not matched to a gene: 7. CDR3 region: CASSRGQGAVDTEAFF. In DNA, the CDR3 is TGTGCCAGCAGCCGGGGACAGGGGGCAGTAGACACTGAAGCTTTCTTT. Full variable domain (remainder filled in from reference TRBV5-4 and TRBJ1-1): ETGVTQSPTHLIKTRGQQVTLRCSSQSGHNTVSWYQQALGQGPQFIFQYYREEENGRGNFPPRFSGLQFPNYSSELNVNALELDDSALYLCASSRGQGAVDTEAFFGQGTRLTVV.

V gene TRBV20-1 combines with J gene TRBJ2-3; the D is unclear. Germline CDR1 DFQATT, CDR2 SNEGSKA (reference sequence). The CDR3 consists of 11 residues. V lost 5 bases, J lost 6 bases, and 9 bases lay in between. The CDR3 DNA follows: TGCAGTGCTGTGCCCGGGGATACGCAGTATTTT. This translates into CSAVPGDTQYF.

This clonotype was observed many times. The chain has TRBV7-3 and TRBJ2-7; D may be TRBD1 or TRBD2 (6 bases each). The CDR3 extends over 15 amino acids. Germline CDR1 SGHTA, CDR2 FQGTGA. The germline V and J ends were trimmed by 5 bases and 5 bases, with 19 bases remaining between them. The CDR3 is CASSPRGGFSDEQYF. The CDR3 coding sequence is TGTGCCAGCAGCCCTCGAGGGGGGTTTTCGGACGAGCAGTACTTC.